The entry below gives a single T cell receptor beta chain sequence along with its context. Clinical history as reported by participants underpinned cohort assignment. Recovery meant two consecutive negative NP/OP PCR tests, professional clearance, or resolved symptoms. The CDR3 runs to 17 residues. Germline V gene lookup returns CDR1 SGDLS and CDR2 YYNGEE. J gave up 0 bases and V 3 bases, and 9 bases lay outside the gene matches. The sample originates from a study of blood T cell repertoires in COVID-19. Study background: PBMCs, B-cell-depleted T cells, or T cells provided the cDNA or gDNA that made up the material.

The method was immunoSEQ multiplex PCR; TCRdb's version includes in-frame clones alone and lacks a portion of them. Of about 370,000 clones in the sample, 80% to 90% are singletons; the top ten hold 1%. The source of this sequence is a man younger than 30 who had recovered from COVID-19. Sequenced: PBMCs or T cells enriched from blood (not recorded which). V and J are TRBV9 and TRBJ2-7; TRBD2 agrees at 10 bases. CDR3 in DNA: TGTGCCAGCAGCGCAGGAACTAGCGGGACTTTCTCCTACGAGCAGTACTTC. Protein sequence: CASSAGTSGTFSYEQYF.